This T cell receptor beta chain was sequenced during a study of T cells in Graves' hyperthyroidism and ophthalmopathy. Amplification of TCR beta CDR3 regions used RNA as the template. With the HTBI primer set, the TCR CDR3 went through a first round of RT-PCR. TCRdb called the multiplex PCR reads again in MiXCR, with one record for every CDR3 protein. The repertoire holds approximately 300,000 distinct CDR3 sequences, with around 15% as singletons. General study results and limits: Clonotypes that were expanded in thyroid above 0.001 mostly appeared in blood too.

The junction had 8 bases not matched to a gene; V was cut back by 1 base and J by 10 bases. From germline, CDR1 is SGHTA and CDR2 FQGNSA. This CDR3 is 15 amino acids long. Diagnoses rested on clinical symptoms, serum thyroxine and TRAb, thyroid ultrasound and orbital computed tomography. As for this clonotype: Its antigen is undetermined. Since a much larger clone is just one base distant, this may be a read error.

The receptor was isolated from a woman aged 55 to 70 with Graves' ophthalmopathy. The rearrangement links TRBV7-2 to TRBJ2-2, with 8 nucleotides matching TRBD1. Sequencing used blood. The CDR3 loop reads CASSLEPGGMAELFF. The CDR3 nucleotides read TGTGCCAGCAGCTTAGAGCCAGGGGGCATGGCGGAGCTGTTTTTT.